This T cell receptor beta chain was obtained from a study of T cells after yellow fever vaccination. Conversion of TCR transcripts into cDNA relied on 5'RACE template switching, which added a universal primer site and UMIs. Each CDR3 protein is one row after TCRdb ran MiXCR on the 5' RACE reads. The table lists a few hundred thousand distinct CDR3 sequences, about 4% of them singletons. Trimming pared 5 bases from V and 4 bases from J, leaving 15 bases between. This CDR3 is 14 amino acids long. The germline V gene encodes CDR1 SQVTM and CDR2 ANQGSEA. Study-level results: Most primary-vaccination clones recurred post-booster (more than 95% CD4, roughly 87% CD8). When the response was secondary, it was weaker but reached its peak faster, day 5 versus 15.

This clonotype appeared many times. Its antigen is unknown. The sequences come from PBMCs, collected 5 days after the yellow fever booster vaccination. This TCR came from a man in his late teens or twenties who received the YFV17D yellow fever vaccine. This chain uses TRBV29-1 with TRBJ2-1; tentatively, D is TRBD1 (7 bases). CDR3 loop: CSVRARGEYNEQFF. DNA for the CDR3: TGCAGCGTTAGGGCCAGGGGGGAATACAATGAGCAGTTCTTC.